The sequence of this T cell receptor beta chain was determined in a study of blood T cell repertoires in COVID-19. Study details: Acute and convalescent COVID-19 specimens originated in the United States, Italy and Spain. In each case, the material was cDNA or gDNA derived from T cells, B-cell-depleted T cells, or PBMCs.

Between the trimmed V and J ends, which lost 0 bases and 2 bases, there was a span of 7 bases. Germline assignment: CDR1 KGHSH and CDR2 LQKENI. There are 14 residues in the CDR3. Those enrolled in Seattle joined during active infection and were followed longitudinally afterward. Original processing methods: From reference gene primer amplification, estimates of nucleated cell counts were derived. Generated by immunoSEQ multiplex PCR, the TCRdb table keeps only in-frame clones and is missing some. V, J and clone size are those of that table, while D and trimming were read from the DNA. The sample lists 65,000 or so clones; over 80% were seen once.

The V and J genes are TRBV18 and TRBJ2-5; no clear D. This clonotype was sampled from a man younger than 40 with COVID-19, enrolled during active disease. The sequenced material came from peripheral blood. The CDR3 here is CASSPPGRQETQYF. CDR3 nucleotide sequence: TGTGCCAGCTCACCACCGGGCAGGCAAGAGACCCAGTACTTC.